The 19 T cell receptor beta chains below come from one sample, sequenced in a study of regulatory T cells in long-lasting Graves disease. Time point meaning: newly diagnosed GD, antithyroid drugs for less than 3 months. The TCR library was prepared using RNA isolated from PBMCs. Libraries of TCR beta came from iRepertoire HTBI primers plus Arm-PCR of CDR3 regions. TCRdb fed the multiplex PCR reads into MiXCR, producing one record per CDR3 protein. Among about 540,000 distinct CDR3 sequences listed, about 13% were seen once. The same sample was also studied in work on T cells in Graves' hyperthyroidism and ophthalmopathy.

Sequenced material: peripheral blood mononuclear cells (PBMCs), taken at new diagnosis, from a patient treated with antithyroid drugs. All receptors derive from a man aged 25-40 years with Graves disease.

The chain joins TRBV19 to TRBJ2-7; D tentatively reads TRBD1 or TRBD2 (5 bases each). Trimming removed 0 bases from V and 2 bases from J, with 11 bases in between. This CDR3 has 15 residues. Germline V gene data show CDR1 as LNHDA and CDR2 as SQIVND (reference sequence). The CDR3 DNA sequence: TGTGCCAGTAGTATAGATCTAGGGACCCCCTACGAGCAGTACTTC. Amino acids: CASSIDLGTPYEQYF.

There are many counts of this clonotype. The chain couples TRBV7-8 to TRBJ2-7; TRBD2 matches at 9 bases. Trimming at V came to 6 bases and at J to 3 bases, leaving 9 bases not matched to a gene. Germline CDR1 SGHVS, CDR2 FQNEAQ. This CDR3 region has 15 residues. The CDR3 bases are TGTGCCAGCAGACGTTCTGTGACTAGCGGCTACGAGCAGTACTTC. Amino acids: CASRRSVTSGYEQYF.

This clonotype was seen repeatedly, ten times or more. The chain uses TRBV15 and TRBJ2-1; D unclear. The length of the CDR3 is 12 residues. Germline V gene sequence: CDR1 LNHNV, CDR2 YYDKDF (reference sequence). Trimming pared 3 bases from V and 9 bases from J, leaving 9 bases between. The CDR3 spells CATSRLSGEQFF. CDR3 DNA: TGTGCCACCAGCAGGCTGTCAGGTGAGCAGTTCTTC.

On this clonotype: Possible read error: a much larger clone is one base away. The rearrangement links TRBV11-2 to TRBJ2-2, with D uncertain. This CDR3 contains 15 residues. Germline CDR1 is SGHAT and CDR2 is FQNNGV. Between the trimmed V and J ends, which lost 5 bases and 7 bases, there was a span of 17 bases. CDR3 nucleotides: TGTGCCAGCAGCCTCGACTCGCATCCGAACGGGGAGCTGTTTTTT. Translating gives CASSLDSHPNGELFF.

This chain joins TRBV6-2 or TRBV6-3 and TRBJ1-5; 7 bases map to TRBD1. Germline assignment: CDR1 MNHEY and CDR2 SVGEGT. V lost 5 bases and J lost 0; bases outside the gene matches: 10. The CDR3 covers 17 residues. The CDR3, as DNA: TGTGCCAGCAGTGAGGCAGGGGGATCGTATAGCAATCAGCCCCAGCATTTT. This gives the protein CASSEAGGSYSNQPQHF.

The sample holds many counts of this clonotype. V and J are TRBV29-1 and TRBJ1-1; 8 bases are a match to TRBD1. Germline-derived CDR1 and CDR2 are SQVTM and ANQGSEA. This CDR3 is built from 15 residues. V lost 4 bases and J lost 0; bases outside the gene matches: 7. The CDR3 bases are TGCAGCGTTGTATGGCAGGGGGCCTTGAACACTGAAGCTTTCTTT. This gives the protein CSVVWQGALNTEAFF.

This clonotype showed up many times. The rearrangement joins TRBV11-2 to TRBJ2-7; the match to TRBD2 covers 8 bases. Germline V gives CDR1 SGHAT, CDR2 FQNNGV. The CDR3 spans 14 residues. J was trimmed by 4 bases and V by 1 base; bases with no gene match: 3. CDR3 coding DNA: TGTGCCAGCAGCTTAGTCGGCGGGGGGTACGAGCAGTACTTC. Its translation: CASSLVGGGYEQYF.

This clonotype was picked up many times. The CDR3 bases are TGCGCCAGCAGCTTGGCCTGGGGACAGCGCACAGATACGCAGTATTTT. Translated: CASSLAWGQRTDTQYF. This chain joins TRBV5-1 and TRBJ2-3, with TRBD1 matching over 7 bases. V lost 0 bases and J lost 1; bases outside the gene matches: 5. This CDR3 has 16 residues. The germline CDR1 and CDR2 sequences are SGHRS and YFSETQ.

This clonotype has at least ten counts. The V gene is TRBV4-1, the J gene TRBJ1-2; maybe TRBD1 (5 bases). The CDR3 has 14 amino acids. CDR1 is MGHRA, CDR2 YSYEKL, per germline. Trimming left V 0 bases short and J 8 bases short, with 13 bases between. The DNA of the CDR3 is TGCGCCAGCAGCCAAGAGGTCAGGGCTGACGGCTACACCTTC. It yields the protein CASSQEVRADGYTF.

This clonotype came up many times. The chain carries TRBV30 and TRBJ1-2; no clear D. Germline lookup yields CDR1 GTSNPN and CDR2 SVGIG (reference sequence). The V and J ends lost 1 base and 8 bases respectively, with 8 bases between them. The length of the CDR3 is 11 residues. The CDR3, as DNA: TGTGCCTGGAGTGGGCGCTACGGCTACACCTTC. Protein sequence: CAWSGRYGYTF.

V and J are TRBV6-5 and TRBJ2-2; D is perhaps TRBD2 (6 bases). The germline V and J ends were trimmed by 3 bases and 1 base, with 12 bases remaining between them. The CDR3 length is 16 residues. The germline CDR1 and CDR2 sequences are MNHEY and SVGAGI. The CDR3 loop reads CASSYTSGGNTGELFF. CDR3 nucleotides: TGTGCCAGCAGTTATACATCCGGGGGGAACACCGGGGAGCTGTTTTTT.

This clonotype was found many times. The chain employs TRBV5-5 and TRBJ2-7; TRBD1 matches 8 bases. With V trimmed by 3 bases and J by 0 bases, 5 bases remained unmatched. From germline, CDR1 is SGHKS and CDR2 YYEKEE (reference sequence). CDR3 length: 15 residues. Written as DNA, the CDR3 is TGTGCCAGCAGCTCCAGACAGGGGAACTCCTACGAGCAGTACTTC. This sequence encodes CASSSRQGNSYEQYF.

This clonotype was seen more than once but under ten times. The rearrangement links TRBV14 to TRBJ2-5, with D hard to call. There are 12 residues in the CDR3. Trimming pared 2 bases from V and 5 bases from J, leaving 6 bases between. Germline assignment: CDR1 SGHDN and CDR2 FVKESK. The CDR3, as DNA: TGTGCCAGCAGCCAACCCCCCGAGACCCAGTACTTC. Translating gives CASSQPPETQYF.

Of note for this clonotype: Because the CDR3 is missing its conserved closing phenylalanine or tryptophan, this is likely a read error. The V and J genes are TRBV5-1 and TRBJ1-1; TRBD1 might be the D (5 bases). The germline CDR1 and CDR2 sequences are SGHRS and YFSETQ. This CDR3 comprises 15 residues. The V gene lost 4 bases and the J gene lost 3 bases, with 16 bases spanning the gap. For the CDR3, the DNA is TGCGCCAGCAGCCCCCTTGGCTCCAGGGACACTGAAGCTTTCTCT. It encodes CASSPLGSRDTEAFS.

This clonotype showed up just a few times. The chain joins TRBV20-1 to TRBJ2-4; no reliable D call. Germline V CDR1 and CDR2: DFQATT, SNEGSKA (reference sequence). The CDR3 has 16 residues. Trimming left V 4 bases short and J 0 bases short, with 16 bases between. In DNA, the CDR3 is TGCAGTGCTATGGCCCCGGGCTCGCTAGCCAAAAACATTCAGTACTTC. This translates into CSAMAPGSLAKNIQYF.

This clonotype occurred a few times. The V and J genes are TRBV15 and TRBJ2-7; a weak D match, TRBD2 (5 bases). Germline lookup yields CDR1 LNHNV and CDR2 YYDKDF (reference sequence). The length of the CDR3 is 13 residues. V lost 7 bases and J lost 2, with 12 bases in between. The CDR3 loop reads CATTNGIPYEQYF. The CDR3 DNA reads TGTGCCACCACCAACGGGATCCCCTACGAGCAGTACTTC. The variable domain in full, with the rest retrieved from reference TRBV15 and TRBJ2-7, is DAMVIQNPRYQVTQFGKPVTLSCSQTLNHNVMYWYQQKSSQAPKLLFHYYDKDFNNEADTPDNFQSRRPNTSFCFLDIRSPGLGDTAMYLCATTNGIPYEQYFGPGTRLTVT.

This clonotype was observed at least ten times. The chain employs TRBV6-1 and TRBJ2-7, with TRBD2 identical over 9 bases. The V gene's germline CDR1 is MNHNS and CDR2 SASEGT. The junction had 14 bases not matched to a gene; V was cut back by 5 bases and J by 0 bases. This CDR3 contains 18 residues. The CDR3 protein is CASSLRRTSVRSSYEQYF. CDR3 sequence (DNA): TGTGCCAGCAGTCTCCGGCGGACTAGCGTAAGGAGCTCCTACGAGCAGTACTTC.

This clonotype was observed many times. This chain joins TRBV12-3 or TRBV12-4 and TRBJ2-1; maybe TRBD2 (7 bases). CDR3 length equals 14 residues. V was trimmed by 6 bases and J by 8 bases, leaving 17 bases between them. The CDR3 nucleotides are TGTGCCAGCAGGGGGGGGCGGGGACCGTATGAGCAGTTCTTC. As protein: CASRGGRGPYEQFF.

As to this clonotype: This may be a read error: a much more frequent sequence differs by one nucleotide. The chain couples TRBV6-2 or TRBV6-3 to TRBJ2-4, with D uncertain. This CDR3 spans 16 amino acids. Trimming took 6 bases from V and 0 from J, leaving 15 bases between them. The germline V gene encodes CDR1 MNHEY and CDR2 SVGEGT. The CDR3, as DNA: TGTGCCAGCAGCCGAAAACCTGCCTTAGCCAAAAACATTCAGTACTTC. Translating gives CASSRKPALAKNIQYF.